This T cell receptor (beta chain) is drawn from a study of OX40 agonist ivuxolimab in advanced cancers. Turning to this clone: Its antigen is undetermined.

Repertoires were generated with immunoSEQ multiplex PCR, while TCRdb's copy carries only in-frame clones and drops some. The sample shows tens of thousands of clones, approximately 91% of them seen only once. Study outcomes and limitations: In a subset of nonresponders, normalized T-cell clonal expansion was also low.

Baseline was the first blood sampling point, followed by cycle 4 day 1 and cycle 7 day 1. Germline CDR1 is MDHEN and CDR2 is SYDVKM. Trimming removed 5 bases at V and 8 bases at J, with 15 bases between. The CDR3 length is 13 residues. The chain is built from TRBV28 and TRBJ1-1; D possibly corresponds to TRBD1 (5 bases). The sequences come from CD4+ or CD8+ T cells sorted from blood, collected in a trial of the OX40 agonist ivuxolimab. This receptor was taken from an adult with an advanced solid tumor such as melanoma, head and neck, liver or kidney cancer. The CDR3 DNA follows: TGTGCCAGCAGTCTAAACCCCCGGACAGAAGCTTTCTTT. Its protein product is CASSLNPRTEAFF.